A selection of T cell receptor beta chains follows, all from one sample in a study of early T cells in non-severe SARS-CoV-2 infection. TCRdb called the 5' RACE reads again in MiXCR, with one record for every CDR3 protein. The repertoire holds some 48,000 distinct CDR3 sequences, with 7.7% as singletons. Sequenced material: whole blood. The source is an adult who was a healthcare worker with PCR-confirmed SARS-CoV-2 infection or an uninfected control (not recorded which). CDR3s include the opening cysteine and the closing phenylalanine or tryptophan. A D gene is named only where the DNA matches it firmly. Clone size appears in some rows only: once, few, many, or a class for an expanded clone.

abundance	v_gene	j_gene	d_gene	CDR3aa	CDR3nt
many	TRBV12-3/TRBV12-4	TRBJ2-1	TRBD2	CASRSGTSNYNEQFF	TGTGCCAGCAGGTCCGGGACTAGCAACTACAATGAGCAGTTCTTC
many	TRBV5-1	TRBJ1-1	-	CASSYGSNTEAFF	TGCGCCAGCAGTTATGGATCCAACACTGAAGCTTTCTTT
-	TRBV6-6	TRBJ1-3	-	CASSSLTGNTIYF	TGTGCCAGCAGTTCCCTAACCGGAAACACCATATATTTT
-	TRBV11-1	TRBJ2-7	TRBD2	CASSPPGLAPYEQYF	TGTGCCAGCAGCCCTCCGGGACTAGCCCCCTACGAGCAGTACTTC
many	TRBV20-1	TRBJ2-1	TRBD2	CSATPPGLVTGEQFF	TGCAGTGCTACCCCGCCGGGACTAGTTACTGGTGAGCAGTTCTTC
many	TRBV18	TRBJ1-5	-	CASSPQTANQPQHF	TGTGCCAGCTCACCACAGACCGCCAATCAGCCCCAGCATTTT
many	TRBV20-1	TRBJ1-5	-	CSAGNSEVGNQPQHF	TGCAGTGCGGGCAATTCGGAGGTCGGCAATCAGCCCCAGCATTTT
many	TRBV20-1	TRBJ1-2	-	CSASSGLSNYGYTF	TGCAGTGCTAGCTCGGGACTGAGCAACTATGGCTACACCTTC
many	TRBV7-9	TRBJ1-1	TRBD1	CASSLKRLGGAGGTEAFF	TGTGCCAGCAGCTTAAAACGATTAGGGGGCGCCGGGGGCACTGAAGCTTTCTTT
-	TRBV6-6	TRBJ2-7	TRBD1	CASNYGGQGYNEQYF	TGTGCCAGCAACTACGGGGGACAGGGTTATAACGAGCAGTACTTC
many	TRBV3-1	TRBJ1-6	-	CASSQAKGSLHF	TGTGCCAGCAGCCAGGCTAAGGGGAGCCTCCACTTT
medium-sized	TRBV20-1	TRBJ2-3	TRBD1	CSALPGQAITDTQYF	TGCAGTGCCTTACCCGGACAGGCGATCACAGATACGCAGTATTTT
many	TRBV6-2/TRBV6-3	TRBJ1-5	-	CASRTTGPQPQHF	TGTGCCAGTCGGACCACAGGGCCCCAGCCCCAGCATTTT
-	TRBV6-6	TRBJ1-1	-	CAIRGTGTEAFF	TGTGCCATACGCGGGACGGGCACTGAAGCTTTCTTT
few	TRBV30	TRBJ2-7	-	CAAGTSSYEQYF	TGTGCCGCCGGGACAAGCTCCTACGAGCAGTACTTC
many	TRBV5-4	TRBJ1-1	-	CASRDTGLLDEGAFF	TGTGCCAGCAGGGATACGGGACTGCTCGATGAGGGGGCTTTCTTT
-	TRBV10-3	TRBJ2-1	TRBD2	CAISRLGGTSYNEQFF	TGTGCCATCAGCCGATTGGGGGGGACTTCCTACAATGAGCAGTTCTTC
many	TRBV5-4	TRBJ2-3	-	CASSKFLSGDTQYF	TGTGCCAGCAGCAAATTTTTATCGGGAGATACGCAGTATTTT
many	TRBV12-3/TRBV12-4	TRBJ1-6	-	CASSLGTYPNSPLHF	TGTGCCAGCAGTCTGGGGACATACCCCAATTCACCCCTCCACTTT
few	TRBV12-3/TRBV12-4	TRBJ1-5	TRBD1	CASSLALRGPSNQPQHF	TGTGCCAGCAGTTTAGCGCTAAGGGGGCCCTCCAATCAGCCCCAGCATTTT
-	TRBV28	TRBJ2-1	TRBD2	CASTSGWRGGFNEQFF	TGTGCCAGCACTTCGGGTTGGCGGGGGGGCTTCAATGAGCAGTTCTTC
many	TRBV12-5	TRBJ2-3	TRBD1	CASGLGGGGHTDTQYF	TGTGCTAGTGGTTTGGGAGGGGGCGGCCATACAGATACGCAGTATTTT
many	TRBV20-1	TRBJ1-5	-	CSARRKENSNQPQHF	TGCAGTGCAAGACGGAAGGAGAATAGCAATCAGCCCCAGCATTTT
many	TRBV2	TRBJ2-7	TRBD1	CASSGQGAPSYEQYF	TGTGCCAGCAGCGGACAGGGAGCCCCATCCTACGAGCAGTACTTC
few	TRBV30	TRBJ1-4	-	CAWSDPWSEKLFF	TGTGCCTGGAGTGATCCCTGGAGTGAAAAACTGTTTTTT
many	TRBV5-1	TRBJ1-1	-	CASSFGGNTEAFF	TGCGCCAGCAGCTTTGGCGGGAACACTGAAGCTTTCTTT
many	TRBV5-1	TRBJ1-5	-	CASSLRGGNQPQHF	TGCGCCAGCAGCTTGAGAGGGGGCAATCAGCCCCAGCATTTT
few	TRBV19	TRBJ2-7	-	CASSPYKSYEQYF	TGTGCCAGTAGCCCCTACAAATCCTACGAGCAGTACTTC
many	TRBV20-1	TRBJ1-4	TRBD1	CSARDTQGGSEKLFF	TGCAGTGCTAGAGATACACAGGGGGGGAGTGAAAAACTGTTTTTT
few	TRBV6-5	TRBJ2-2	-	CASIANTGELFF	TGTGCCAGCATCGCAAACACCGGGGAGCTGTTTTTT
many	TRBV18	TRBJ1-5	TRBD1	CASSVTGQGGNQPQHF	TGTGCCAGCTCAGTGACCGGACAGGGTGGCAATCAGCCCCAGCATTTT
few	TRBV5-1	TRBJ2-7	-	CASSLDGTSSYEQYF	TGCGCCAGCAGCTTGGACGGGACAAGCTCCTACGAGCAGTACTTC
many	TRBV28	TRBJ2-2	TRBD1	CASSSPGTGGVGELFF	TGTGCCAGCAGTTCCCCCGGGACAGGGGGGGTCGGGGAGCTGTTTTTT
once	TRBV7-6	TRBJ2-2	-	CASSLATPTSSGELFF	TGTGCCAGCAGCTTAGCAACCCCTACTTCTTCCGGGGAGCTGTTTTTT
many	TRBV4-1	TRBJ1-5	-	CASSQDPQQHQPQHF	TGCGCCAGCAGCCAAGACCCACAGCAACATCAGCCCCAGCATTTT
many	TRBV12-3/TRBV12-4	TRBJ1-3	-	CASSSRGSGNTIYF	TGTGCCAGCAGCTCTAGGGGGTCTGGAAACACCATATATTTT
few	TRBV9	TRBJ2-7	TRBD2	CASSMRGGQYEQYF	TGTGCCAGCAGCATGCGGGGGGGCCAATACGAGCAGTACTTC
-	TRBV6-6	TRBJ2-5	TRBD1	CASSYKPGQAPQETQYF	TGTGCCAGCAGTTACAAACCGGGACAGGCCCCACAAGAGACCCAGTACTTC
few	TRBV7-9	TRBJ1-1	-	CATSFQQGRATEAFF	TGTGCCACCAGCTTTCAACAGGGTAGGGCCACTGAAGCTTTCTTT
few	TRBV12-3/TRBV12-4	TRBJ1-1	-	CASSFYRNTEAFF	TGTGCCAGCAGTTTTTACAGGAACACTGAAGCTTTCTTT